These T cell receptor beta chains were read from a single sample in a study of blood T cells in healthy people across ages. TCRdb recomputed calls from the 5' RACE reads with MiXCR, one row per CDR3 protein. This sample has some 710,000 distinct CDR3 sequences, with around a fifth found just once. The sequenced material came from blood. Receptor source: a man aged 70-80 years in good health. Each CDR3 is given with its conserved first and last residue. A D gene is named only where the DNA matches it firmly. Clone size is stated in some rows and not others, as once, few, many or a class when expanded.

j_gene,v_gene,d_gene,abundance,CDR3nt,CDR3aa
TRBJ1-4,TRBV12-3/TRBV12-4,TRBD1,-,TGTGCCAGCCGACAGGGGCGAGTGGCTAATGAAAAACTGTTTTTT,CASRQGRVANEKLFF
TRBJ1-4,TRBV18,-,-,TGTGCCAGCTCACCGACGAGGGGAAGTAATGAAAAACTGTTTTTT,CASSPTRGSNEKLFF
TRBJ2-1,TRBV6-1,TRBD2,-,TGTGCCACCCGGACTAGCGGGGTCTATGAGCAGTTCTTC,CATRTSGVYEQFF
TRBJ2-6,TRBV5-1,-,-,TGCGCCAGCAGAACCGACCAGAGCTCTGGGGCCAACGTCCTGACTTTC,CASRTDQSSGANVLTF
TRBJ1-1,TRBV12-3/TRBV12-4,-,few,TGTGCCAGCCGTACCCAGGAAGGGAACACTGAAGCTTTCTTT,CASRTQEGNTEAFF
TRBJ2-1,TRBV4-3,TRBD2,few,TGCGCCAGCAGCCCTGGGAGTAGCGGGAGGGTCAATGAGCAGTTCTTC,CASSPGSSGRVNEQFF
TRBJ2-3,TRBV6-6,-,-,TGTGCCAGCAGTTACTCTCTACGCACAGATACGCAGTATTTT,CASSYSLRTDTQYF
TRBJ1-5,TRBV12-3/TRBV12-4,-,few,TGTGCCAGCATGTGGGGCGCGGGCAATCAGCCCCAGCATTTT,CASMWGAGNQPQHF
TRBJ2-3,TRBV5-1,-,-,TGCGCCAGCAGCCCTGGCCCGGGAGATACGCAGTATTTT,CASSPGPGDTQYF
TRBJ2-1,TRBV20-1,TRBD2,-,TGCAGTGCTAAGAAGGTAGCGGGGGGCTCGGTCTCCTACAATGAGCAGTTCTTC,CSAKKVAGGSVSYNEQFF
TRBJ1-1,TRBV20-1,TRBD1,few,TGCAGTGCTAGAGTGGCAGGGGGCTTGAACACTGAAGCTTTCTTT,CSARVAGGLNTEAFF
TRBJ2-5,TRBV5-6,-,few,TGTGCCAGCAGGAGAGCTGGGCAAGAGACCCAGTACTTC,CASRRAGQETQYF
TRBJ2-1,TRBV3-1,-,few,TGTGCCAGCAGCCAAGATGCGCGGCGGAACAATGAGCAGTTCTTC,CASSQDARRNNEQFF
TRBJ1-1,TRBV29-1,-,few,TGCAGCGTTGCCCTTTACACTGAAGCTTTCTTT,CSVALYTEAFF
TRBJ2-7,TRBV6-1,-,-,TGTGCCAGCACTCGAGGGGCCTACGAGCAGTACTTC,CASTRGAYEQYF
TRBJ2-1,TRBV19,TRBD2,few,TGTGCCACCGCAGGACTAGCGGGGGCCTACAATGAGCAGTTCTTC,CATAGLAGAYNEQFF
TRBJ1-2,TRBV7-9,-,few,TGTGCCAGCAGCCCCGGAGTCGGGTATGGCTACACCTTC,CASSPGVGYGYTF
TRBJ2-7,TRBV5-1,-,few,TGCGCCAGCAGCTTATCGGGCAATCAATACGAGCAGTACTTC,CASSLSGNQYEQYF
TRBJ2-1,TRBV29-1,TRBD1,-,TGCAGCGTTGAAGTTTACAGGGGCAATGAGCAGTTCTTC,CSVEVYRGNEQFF
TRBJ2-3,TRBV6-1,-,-,TGTGCCAGCAGTGACGGGGGGCCGCGGAGTTTT,CASSDGGPRSF
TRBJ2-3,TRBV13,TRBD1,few,TGTGCCAGCAGCCTACCGGGACAGGGGGCAGATACGCAGTATTTT,CASSLPGQGADTQYF
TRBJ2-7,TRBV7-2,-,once,TGTGCCAGCAGCTTAATGGGGGGCCGGTACGAGCAGTACTTC,CASSLMGGRYEQYF
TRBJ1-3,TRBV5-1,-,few,TGCGCCAGCAGCTTGTTCGGGACAACCTCTGGAAACACCATATATTTT,CASSLFGTTSGNTIYF
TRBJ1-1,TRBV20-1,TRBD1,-,TGCAGTGCTACCGACAGGGTAGAAGAAGCTTTCTTT,CSATDRVEEAFF
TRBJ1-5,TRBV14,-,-,TGTGCCAGCACCTTCTCCACCAGGAGGACCCAGCATTTT,CASTFSTRRTQHF
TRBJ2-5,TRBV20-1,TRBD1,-,TGCAGTGCTAGGGGACAGGGGCAGGGGACCCAGTACTTC,CSARGQGQGTQYF
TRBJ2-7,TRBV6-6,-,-,TGTGCCAGCAGCCCTAGTGGGCGGGACGGTGTCTACGAGCAGTACTTC,CASSPSGRDGVYEQYF
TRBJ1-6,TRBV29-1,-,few,TGCAGCGTGAATGGGTCACCCCTCCACTTT,CSVNGSPLHF
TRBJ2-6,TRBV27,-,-,TGTGCCAGCAGTTTATCGTGGGGGCATGGGGCCAACGTCCTGACTTTC,CASSLSWGHGANVLTF
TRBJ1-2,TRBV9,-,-,TGTGCCAGCAGCGTAAACCCGCCTAACTATGGCTACACCTTC,CASSVNPPNYGYTF
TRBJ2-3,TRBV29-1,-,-,TGCAGCGTTGAGCGGGGGCCTAGCACAGATACGCAGTATTTT,CSVERGPSTDTQYF
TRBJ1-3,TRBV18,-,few,TGTGCCAGCTCACGGGCCCCCGAGAGCTCTGGAAACACCATATATTTT,CASSRAPESSGNTIYF
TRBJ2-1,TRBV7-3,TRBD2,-,TGTGCCAGCAGCTTAACTTCAGCCCGGGAGGGCCGCAATGAGCAGTTCTTC,CASSLTSAREGRNEQFF
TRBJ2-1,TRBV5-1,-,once,TGCGCCAGCAGCTTGGCCCTAACAGGATATGAGCAGTTCTTC,CASSLALTGYEQFF
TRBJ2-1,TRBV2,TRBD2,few,TGTGCCAGCGTAGGGACTAGCAGAAATGAGCAGTTCTTC,CASVGTSRNEQFF